This T cell receptor (beta chain) was sequenced for a study of T cell changes during pregnancy in multiple sclerosis. Generated by immunoSEQ multiplex PCR, the TCRdb table keeps only in-frame clones and is missing some. The table lists about 69,000 clones, roughly 93% of them singletons, with roughly 1.5% in the top ten. V was clipped by 0 bases and J by 2 bases, with 5 bases between them. Germline lookup yields CDR1 SGHRS and CDR2 YFSETQ. The CDR3 is 13 residues long. The chain has TRBV5-1 and TRBJ1-1; the D is unclear. The sample was peripheral blood, taken in the third trimester of pregnancy. This receptor was identified in a female donor with multiple sclerosis, enrolled in a pregnancy study. The CDR3 region has the DNA TGCGCCAGCAGCTTGGACTCCAACACTGAAGCTTTCTTT. This codes for CASSLDSNTEAFF.